This entry lists 28 T cell receptor beta chains sequenced from one sample in a study of cytomegalovirus exposure and HLA in healthy donors. PCR was performed using 60 Vbeta and 13 Jbeta primers. Repertoires were generated with immunoSEQ multiplex PCR, while TCRdb's copy carries only in-frame clones and drops some. The sample holds about 150,000 clones, about 84% seen once. Sequencing used PBMCs. The receptors come from a man aged 18 to 29 in good health and CMV-seronegative.

This sequence joins TRBV7-8 and TRBJ2-1; D unclear. Per germline, CDR1 SGHVS and CDR2 FQNEAQ. Trimming cost V 0 bases and J 6 bases, with 6 bases left between them. The CDR3 extends over 13 amino acids. The CDR3 here is CASSLARINEQFF. DNA for the CDR3: TGTGCCAGCAGCTTAGCCAGAATCAATGAGCAGTTCTTC.

V usage is TRBV5-3 and J usage is TRBJ1-2; no clear D gene. TRBV5-3 is an ORF, with its function uncertain. This CDR3 is built from 16 residues. The V end was cut by 2 bases, the J end by 4 bases, with 18 bases between. CDR3 in amino acids: CARSFGLGPPIYGYTF. CDR3 bases: TGTGCCAGAAGCTTTGGGCTTGGGCCCCCGATCTATGGCTACACCTTC.

This sequence joins TRBV2 and TRBJ2-3; 11 bases are shared with TRBD1. V lost 4 bases to trimming and J lost 4 bases; unmatched junction nucleotides: 4. The CDR3 is 15 amino acids. CDR1 is SNHLY, CDR2 FYNNEI, per germline. The CDR3: CASSVRGQGADTQYF. In nucleotides, the CDR3 is TGTGCCAGCAGTGTGAGGGGACAGGGGGCAGATACGCAGTATTTT.

In nucleotides, the CDR3 is TGTGCCAGCAGTACCGGCAGAGGGTATCAGCCCCAGCATTTT. Translating gives CASSTGRGYQPQHF. The genes are TRBV28 and TRBJ1-5; no firm D call. CDR1 is MDHEN, CDR2 SYDVKM, per germline. There are 14 residues in the CDR3. Trimming stripped 5 bases from V and 5 bases from J, with 13 bases between.

The chain couples TRBV19 to TRBJ2-2, with D perhaps TRBD2 (5 bases). The germline V gene has CDR1 LNHDA and CDR2 SQIVND (reference sequence). V gave up 1 base and J gave up 5 bases, with 8 bases separating them. This CDR3 has 14 residues. CDR3 nucleotide sequence: TGTGCCAGTAGTATAGCAAGGGAGACCGGGGAGCTGTTTTTT. This codes for CASSIARETGELFF.

The count of this clone is one. A junction boundary mismatches the germline segment, possibly from a read error. The J gene is TRBJ1-2, the V gene TRBV10-3; D perhaps matches TRBD1 (5 bases). CDR1 is ENHRY, CDR2 SYGVKD, per germline. The CDR3 is 14 residues long. The CDR3: CAIKEPGLPYDYTF. The CDR3, as DNA: TGTGCCATCAAGGAACCGGGACTGCCTTATGACTACACCTTC.

The rearrangement joins TRBV7-8 to TRBJ2-5; D is perhaps TRBD2 (5 bases). Germline assignment: CDR1 SGHVS and CDR2 FQNEAQ. Trimming shortened V by 0 bases and J by 10 bases, and 15 bases separated the two germline ends. The CDR3 runs to 14 residues. CDR3 in DNA: TGTGCCAGCAGCTTAGCGGAACCCCCCGGGGACCAGTACTTC. Translation: CASSLAEPPGDQYF. Looking up the rest from reference TRBV7-8 and TRBJ2-5 gives the full variable domain: GAGVSQSPRYKVAKRGQDVALRCDPISGHVSLFWYQQALGQGPEFLTYFQNEAQLDKSGLPSDRFFAERPEGSVSTLKIQRTQQEDSAVYLCASSLAEPPGDQYFGPGTRLLVL.

The chain recombines TRBV27 with TRBJ2-5; 8 bases map to TRBD1. The length of the CDR3 is 13 residues. Germline CDR1 MNHEY, CDR2 SMNVEV (reference sequence). After removal of 4 bases from V and 3 bases from J, the junction contained 1 base not matched to a gene. This CDR3 is CASSWTGKETQYF. The CDR3 region has the DNA TGTGCCAGCAGTTGGACAGGGAAAGAGACCCAGTACTTC.

The rearrangement joins TRBV2 to TRBJ1-3; D is undetermined. With 6 bases removed from V and 16 bases from J, the gap between germline ends came to 13 bases. The CDR3 has 10 residues. Germline V lookup: CDR1 SNHLY, CDR2 FYNNEI. CDR3 sequence: CASRVTQTYF. In DNA, the CDR3 is TGTGCCAGCAGAGTAACACAGACGTATTTT.

Note on this clone: In the same sample, other DNA sequences code for this CDR3. This chain uses TRBV19 with TRBJ2-7; 7 nucleotides line up with TRBD1. From germline, CDR1 is LNHDA and CDR2 SQIVND (reference sequence). The CDR3 is 13 amino acids. J lost 1 base, V lost 5 bases, and 2 bases had no gene match. CDR3 sequence (DNA): TGTGCCAGTAGTGCGACAGGGTCCTACGAGCAGTACTTC. As protein: CASSATGSYEQYF.

The chain is built from TRBV6-6 and TRBJ1-5; D unclear. CDR3 length: 13 residues. The V gene's germline CDR1 is MNHNY and CDR2 SVGAGI (reference sequence). The V gene lost 6 bases and the J gene lost 4 bases, with 10 bases spanning the gap. The CDR3, as DNA: TGTGCCAGCAGCCTACAGCAAAATCAGCCCCAGCATTTT. Translating it yields CASSLQQNQPQHF.

This clone was picked up one time. The gene calls are TRBV4-2 and TRBJ2-2, with TRBD2 matching 15 bases. CDR1 is LGHNA and CDR2 is YNFKEQ in the germline V gene. V dropped 4 bases and J dropped 4; count of bases not matched to a gene: 4. The CDR3 runs to 17 residues. The CDR3 nucleotides are TGTGCCAGCAGCCTGGGACTAGCGGGAGGCCCCACCGGGGAGCTGTTTTTT. This encodes CASSLGLAGGPTGELFF.

The chain has TRBV27 and TRBJ2-7, with D maybe TRBD2 (5 bases). The CDR3 totals 14 residues. The germline V gene encodes CDR1 MNHEY and CDR2 SMNVEV (reference sequence). V was cut by 2 bases and J by 3 bases, with 11 bases left in between. DNA of the CDR3: TGTGCCAGCAGTTTAGGAGGAGCGCTCTACGAGCAGTACTTC. This sequence encodes CASSLGGALYEQYF.

V usage is TRBV5-4 and J usage is TRBJ1-6, with TRBD1 matching over 7 bases. Germline values: CDR1 SGHNT, CDR2 YYREEE (reference sequence). This CDR3 comprises 13 residues. The ends lost 4 bases at V and 9 bases at J; junction bases unmatched: 4. The CDR3 reads CASSRDSPSPLHF. In DNA form, the CDR3 reads TGTGCCAGCAGCAGGGACAGTCCTTCACCCCTCCACTTT.

This clone was counted a single time. The CDR3 sequence is CASSWTGGSGELFF. For the CDR3, the DNA is TGTGCCAGCAGCTGGACCGGGGGGTCCGGGGAGCTGTTTTTT. This chain links TRBV7-3 with TRBJ2-2; 7 nucleotides agree with TRBD2. The CDR3 runs to 14 residues. J was trimmed by 6 bases and V by 4 bases; bases with no gene match: 5. Germline V gene lookup returns CDR1 SGHTA and CDR2 FQGTGA.

The genes are TRBV4-2 and TRBJ2-1; TRBD2 matches 10 bases. Per the germline V gene, CDR1 is LGHNA and CDR2 is YNFKEQ. Trimming removed 4 bases from V and 10 bases from J; junction bases left unmatched: 10. The CDR3 contains 15 residues. The CDR3 spells CASSPDSLAGVEQFF. DNA of the CDR3: TGTGCCAGCAGCCCCGATTCGCTAGCGGGAGTGGAGCAGTTCTTC.

The CDR3 loop reads CSVDTQYF. CDR3 bases: TGCAGCGTAGATACGCAGTATTTT. The chain couples TRBV20-1 to TRBJ2-3, with no clear D. Germline CDR1 is DFQATT and CDR2 is SNEGSKA (reference sequence). The CDR3 has 8 amino acids.

The chain recombines TRBV27 with TRBJ2-7; possible D gene TRBD1, 6 bases. Germline CDR1 reads MNHEY; CDR2 reads SMNVEV (reference sequence). The CDR3 length is 15 residues. V dropped 7 bases and J dropped 6 bases, with 22 bases sitting between them. This chain's CDR3 is CASNPGTPVLSEQYF. The CDR3 coding sequence is TGTGCCAGCAACCCCGGGACACCGGTTTTGAGCGAGCAGTACTTC.

This chain links TRBV7-6 with TRBJ2-6; D may be TRBD1 (6 bases). CDR3 length equals 16 residues. The germline V and J ends were trimmed by 5 bases and 2 bases, with 13 bases remaining between them. The germline gives CDR1 SGHVS, CDR2 FNYEAQ. The DNA of the CDR3 is TGTGCCAGCAGCCCGAAGGGGGACACTGGGGCCAACGTCCTGACTTTC. It yields the protein CASSPKGDTGANVLTF.

V usage is TRBV29-1 and J usage is TRBJ2-7; D is unresolved. V was pared by 0 bases and J by 0 bases, with 6 bases between. CDR1 is SQVTM, CDR2 ANQGSEA, per germline. The length of the CDR3 is 13 residues. The CDR3 protein is CSVEEGVSYEQYF. The CDR3 DNA follows: TGCAGCGTTGAAGAGGGCGTCTCCTACGAGCAGTACTTC.

The chain has TRBV18 and TRBJ2-5; a possible D gene is TRBD1 (6 bases). The V and J ends lost 4 bases and 3 bases respectively, with 21 bases between them. The CDR3 runs 17 residues. Germline V lookup: CDR1 KGHSH, CDR2 LQKENI. CDR3 DNA: TGTGCCAGCTCACAACCAACAGGGACGCGAGTGAAAGAGACCCAGTACTTC. The encoded protein is CASSQPTGTRVKETQYF.

The rearrangement joins TRBV18 to TRBJ1-2, with a weak D call TRBD1 (5 bases). Trimming removed 2 bases at V and 7 bases at J, with 23 bases between. The CDR3 sequence is 17 residues long. CDR1 and CDR2 (germline): KGHSH, LQKENI. This CDR3 reads CASSPGTWTLPDFGYTF. The CDR3, as DNA: TGTGCCAGCTCACCAGGGACTTGGACCCTTCCTGATTTTGGCTACACCTTC.

The chain uses TRBV4-1 and TRBJ2-7; TRBD1 matches 7 bases. With 0 bases clipped from V and 3 bases from J, the junction kept 5 bases outside the gene matches. Germline CDR1 and CDR2: MGHRA and YSYEKL. CDR3 length: 15 amino acids. CDR3 sequence reads: CASSQEKGGVYEQYF. CDR3 DNA: TGCGCCAGCAGCCAAGAAAAAGGGGGCGTCTACGAGCAGTACTTC.

The V call is TRBV11-2, the J call TRBJ2-7; TRBD2 matches at 10 bases. Losses at the gene ends were 6 bases for V and 2 bases for J; bases not matched to a gene: 7. Per the germline V gene, CDR1 is SGHAT and CDR2 is FQNNGV. This CDR3 contains 15 residues. The CDR3 loop is CASSSLAGDPYEQYF. The CDR3 nucleotides are TGTGCCAGCAGTTCCCTAGCGGGGGACCCCTACGAGCAGTACTTC.

This sequence joins TRBV27 and TRBJ2-2; D uncertain. V dropped 1 base and J dropped 9 bases, with 9 bases sitting between them. Germline assignment: CDR1 MNHEY and CDR2 SMNVEV (reference sequence). The CDR3 runs 13 residues. The CDR3 loop reads CASSLFGARELFF. CDR3 bases: TGTGCCAGCAGTTTATTCGGAGCCAGGGAGCTGTTTTTT.

This chain uses TRBV5-1 with TRBJ1-6; perhaps TRBD1 as D (6 bases). Germline V lookup: CDR1 SGHRS, CDR2 YFSETQ. CDR3 length equals 13 residues. V dropped 4 bases and J dropped 9 bases, with 11 bases sitting between them. The CDR3 is CASSPGVSSPLHF. CDR3 DNA sequence: TGCGCCAGCAGCCCAGGGGTTAGTTCACCCCTCCACTTT.

This rearrangement joins TRBV9 to TRBJ2-3, with 8 nucleotides matching TRBD2. CDR3 length equals 14 residues. Germline assignment: CDR1 SGDLS and CDR2 YYNGEE. J gave up 0 bases and V 6 bases, and 3 bases lay outside the gene matches. CDR3 loop: CASTSGSSTDTQYF. The DNA of the CDR3 is TGTGCCAGCACCAGCGGGAGTAGCACAGATACGCAGTATTTT.

The rearrangement links TRBV28 to TRBJ2-2; possibly TRBD2 for D (6 bases). The V gene lost 5 bases and the J gene lost 2 bases, with 9 bases spanning the gap. Looked up from germline, CDR1 is MDHEN and CDR2 is SYDVKM. The CDR3 is 14 amino acids. The CDR3 DNA reads as TGTGCCAGCAGTCTGGGGGGAAACACCGGGGAGCTGTTTTTT. Its protein product is CASSLGGNTGELFF.